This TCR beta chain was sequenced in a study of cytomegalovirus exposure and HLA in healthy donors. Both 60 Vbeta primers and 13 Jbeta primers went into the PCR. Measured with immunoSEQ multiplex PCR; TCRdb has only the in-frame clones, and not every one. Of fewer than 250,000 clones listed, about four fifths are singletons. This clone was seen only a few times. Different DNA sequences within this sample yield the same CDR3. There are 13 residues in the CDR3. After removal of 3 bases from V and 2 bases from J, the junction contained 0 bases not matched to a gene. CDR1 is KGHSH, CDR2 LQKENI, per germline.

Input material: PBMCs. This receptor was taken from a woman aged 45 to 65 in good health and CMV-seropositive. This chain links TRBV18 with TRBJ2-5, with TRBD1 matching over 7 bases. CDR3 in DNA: TGTGCCAGCTCACCGGGACAGCAAGAGACCCAGTACTTC. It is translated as CASSPGQQETQYF.